This T cell receptor beta chain was recorded in a study of neoadjuvant nivolumab and ipilimumab in lung cancer. The V end lost 4 bases, the J end lost 7 bases, and 7 bases lay between the germline ends. From germline, CDR1 is MNHEY and CDR2 SMNVEV (reference sequence). This CDR3 comprises 12 residues. The assay was immunoSEQ multiplex PCR, and TCRdb's table has in-frame clones only and misses some. The profile shows some 17,000 clones, 76% of them singletons. This clone was detected a few times. This sequence originates from an adult with non-small cell lung cancer. The sequenced sample was tumor tissue, obtained after neoadjuvant nivolumab, alone or with ipilimumab, at or shortly before surgery. The rearrangement uses TRBV27 and TRBJ1-4; a possible D gene is TRBD1 (5 bases). CDR3 nucleotide sequence: TGTGCCAGCAGTTCGGGACCTGAAAAACTGTTTTTT. This gives the protein CASSSGPEKLFF.